This passage covers 7 T cell receptor beta chains from one sample sequenced in a study of cytomegalovirus exposure and HLA in healthy donors. The PCR employed 60 Vbeta primers together with 13 Jbeta primers. Profiled with immunoSEQ multiplex PCR; TCRdb holds only in-frame clones, not every one. This table has fewer than 60,000 clones, about 72% appearing once. The sequencing sample was made of PBMCs. The receptor source for this set is a woman in her thirties or forties in good health and CMV-seropositive.

This clone was observed a single time. This chain joins TRBV19 and TRBJ1-2, with D possibly TRBD1 on 6 matching bases. CDR1 LNHDA and CDR2 SQIVND come from the germline V gene (reference sequence). This CDR3 is 15 amino acids long. The germline V and J ends were trimmed by 5 bases and 5 bases, with 18 bases remaining between them. Written as DNA, the CDR3 is TGTGCCAGTAGTCAGCCCGCCGACAGGAGGTATGGCTACACCTTC. It is translated as CASSQPADRRYGYTF.

As concerns this clone: The sample contains more than one DNA sequence encoding this CDR3. The chain uses TRBV5-4 and TRBJ2-7, with no clear D. Germline CDR1 reads SGHNT; CDR2 reads YYREEE (reference sequence). The CDR3 spans 11 residues. The ends were cut back, 3 bases at V and 3 bases at J, with 4 bases in the middle. CDR3 DNA sequence: TGTGCCAGCAGCTCTCTCTACGAGCAGTACTTC. Translating gives CASSSLYEQYF.

J is TRBJ2-3 and V is TRBV5-6; 8 positions match TRBD1. V lost 4 bases to trimming and J lost 5 bases; unmatched junction nucleotides: 6. CDR3 length: 14 residues. The germline V gene has CDR1 SGHDT and CDR2 YYEEEE. This CDR3 reads CASSQGAPLDTQYF. The CDR3, as DNA: TGTGCCAGCAGCCAGGGGGCCCCGTTAGATACGCAGTATTTT.

This clone was detected only a few times. V is TRBV5-3 and J is TRBJ1-2; 7 bases fit TRBD1. TRBV5-3 qualifies as an ORF whose function is uncertain. The CDR3 covers 16 residues. Trimming cost V 2 bases and J 4 bases; bases outside gene matches: 11. The CDR3, as DNA: TGTGCCAGAAGCTTCCCAGGGGGAATAATCTGCTATGGCTACACCTTC. This translates into CARSFPGGIICYGYTF.

V usage is TRBV11-2 and J usage is TRBJ1-1, with D unclear. The germline V and J ends were trimmed by 3 bases and 2 bases, with 7 bases remaining between them. The germline gives CDR1 SGHAT, CDR2 FQNNGV. The CDR3 totals 13 residues. CDR3 region: CASSFGLNTEAFF. The CDR3 DNA reads TGTGCCAGCAGCTTCGGACTTAACACTGAAGCTTTCTTT.

The table lists this clone with a count of one. This sequence joins TRBV7-6 and TRBJ1-1; 9 bases line up with TRBD1. V dropped 1 base and J dropped 4; count of bases not matched to a gene: 1. Germline V gives CDR1 SGHVS, CDR2 FNYEAQ. The CDR3 length is 14 residues. In DNA, the CDR3 is TGTGCCAGCAGCTTAGTGACAGGGGGCACTGAAGCTTTCTTT. It translates to CASSLVTGGTEAFF.

The V and J genes are TRBV18 and TRBJ1-2; 8 nucleotides agree with TRBD1. V lost 6 bases to trimming and J lost 2 bases; unmatched junction nucleotides: 11. Per the germline V gene, CDR1 is KGHSH and CDR2 is LQKENI. This CDR3 comprises 16 residues. In DNA form, the CDR3 reads TGTGCCAGCTCGGACACTAGCGGGACAGGCAACTATGGCTACACCTTC. This translates into CASSDTSGTGNYGYTF.